The 8 T cell receptor beta chains in this list originate from one sample, sequenced in a study of cytotoxic CD8 clonotypes in ibrutinib-treated CLL. Clones were read by immunoSEQ multiplex PCR, and TCRdb kept only the in-frame ones, dropping some. This table has approximately 50,000 clones, 71% appearing once. Sample: PBMCs, taken after 12 months of ibrutinib treatment. The receptors were sampled from a human donor with chronic lymphocytic leukemia.

V and J are TRBV28 and TRBJ2-3, with a weak D call TRBD1 (5 bases). This CDR3 is 16 amino acids long. Trimming removed 7 bases from V and 1 base from J, with 18 bases in between. Germline CDR1 reads MDHEN; CDR2 reads SYDVKM. Here the CDR3 reads CASTLRQGLGTDTQYF. The CDR3 DNA reads as TGTGCCAGCACCCTGAGGCAGGGTTTGGGCACAGATACGCAGTATTTT.

There are a few counts of this clone. The chain combines TRBV27 with TRBJ2-7, with D maybe TRBD1 (6 bases). The germline V and J ends were trimmed by 3 bases and 6 bases, with 9 bases remaining between them. CDR1 is MNHEY, CDR2 SMNVEV, per germline (reference sequence). This CDR3 is built from 12 residues. The CDR3 loop is CASSFDRREQYF. CDR3 DNA sequence: TGTGCCAGCAGTTTCGACAGGCGCGAGCAGTACTTC.

This clone was detected a few times. This chain uses TRBV27 with TRBJ2-1; 13 nucleotides match TRBD2. The CDR3 is 16 residues long. The ends lost 2 bases at V and 4 bases at J; junction bases unmatched: 2. CDR1 and CDR2 (germline): MNHEY, SMNVEV (reference sequence). The CDR3 spells CASSLTSGRAYNEQFF. The CDR3 region has the DNA TGTGCCAGCAGTTTAACTAGCGGGAGGGCTTACAATGAGCAGTTCTTC.

This chain uses TRBV4-3 with TRBJ2-3; the D is unclear. Trimming left V 4 bases short and J 1 base short, with 9 bases between. Germline V gene lookup returns CDR1 LGHNA and CDR2 YSLEER. There are 14 residues in the CDR3. The CDR3 protein is CASSPRLGTDTQYF. DNA of the CDR3: TGCGCCAGCAGCCCCCGGCTTGGCACAGATACGCAGTATTTT.

CDR3 sequence reads: CASGTTDNEQFF. CDR3 nucleotide sequence: TGTGCCAGCGGGACTACCGACAATGAGCAGTTCTTC. The gene calls are TRBV2 and TRBJ2-1, with 7 nucleotides matching TRBD2. CDR3 length: 12 residues. Per the germline V gene, CDR1 is SNHLY and CDR2 is FYNNEI. The V gene end was trimmed by 8 bases and the J gene end by 5 bases; junction bases not matched to a gene: 3.

The chain recombines TRBV7-2 with TRBJ1-4; D is perhaps TRBD1 (5 bases). Germline CDR1 SGHTA, CDR2 FQGNSA. The CDR3 has 15 residues. V shed 5 bases and J shed 7 bases, with 17 bases lying between them. The CDR3 nucleotides are TGTGCCAGCAGCCCAAGGTGGGGCGACGGTGAAAAACTGTTTTTT. It specifies CASSPRWGDGEKLFF.

Only one count was recorded for this clone. The chain is built from TRBV29-1 and TRBJ1-2, with 7 nucleotides matching TRBD1. CDR1 and CDR2 (germline): SQVTM, ANQGSEA. The J segment lost 4 bases and the V segment lost 6 bases, leaving 11 bases of the junction unmatched. The CDR3 consists of 14 residues. CDR3: CSVDFATGFYGYTF. DNA for the CDR3: TGCAGCGTCGACTTCGCGACAGGGTTCTATGGCTACACCTTC.

The chain combines TRBV6-6 with TRBJ1-3, with D hard to call. This CDR3 is built from 12 residues. CDR1 and CDR2 (germline): MNHNY, SVGAGI (reference sequence). V lost 6 bases, J lost 2 bases, and 5 bases lay in between. The CDR3 loop is CASRLTGNTIYF. CDR3 nucleotide sequence: TGTGCCAGCAGACTGACTGGAAACACCATATATTTT.